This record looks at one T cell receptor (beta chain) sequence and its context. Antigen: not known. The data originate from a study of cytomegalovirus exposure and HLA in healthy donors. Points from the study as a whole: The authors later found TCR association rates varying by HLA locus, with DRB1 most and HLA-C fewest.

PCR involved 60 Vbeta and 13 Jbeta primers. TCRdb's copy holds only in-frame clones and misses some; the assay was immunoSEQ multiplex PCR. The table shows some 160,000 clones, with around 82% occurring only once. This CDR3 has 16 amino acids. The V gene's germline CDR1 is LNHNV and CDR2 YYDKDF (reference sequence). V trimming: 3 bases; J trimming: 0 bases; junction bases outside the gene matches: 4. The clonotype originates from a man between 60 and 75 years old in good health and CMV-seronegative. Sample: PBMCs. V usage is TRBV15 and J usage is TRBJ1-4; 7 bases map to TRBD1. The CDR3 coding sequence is TGTGCCACCAGCAGGACAGGGACTGCAACTAATGAAAAACTGTTTTTT. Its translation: CATSRTGTATNEKLFF.